The subject of this entry is one TCR beta chain. There is no known antigen for this receptor. The record has no base qualities; no much larger clone is one base away. Ficoll-Paque density gradient centrifugation was the method used to isolate PBMCs. The data originate from a study of T-cell memory formation after mild COVID-19 (dated by TCRdb to 2020 to 2023). About the investigation overall: TCR sequence clusters from the two donors were largely donor specific. Two young, previously healthy adult volunteers, one female and one male, were included in the cohort. Longitudinal TCRalpha and TCRbeta repertoire sequencing tracked T-cell clones expanding and contracting after mild COVID-19 in a couple of donors.

V and J are truncated by 4 bases and 3 bases respectively, leaving an intervening sequence of 19 bases. The CDR3 spans 17 residues, from the cysteine through the phenylalanine. The read is trimmed to its CDR3 DNA, 51 bases read in frame from base 1. CDR1 and CDR2, looked up from the germline V gene (reference sequence), are LNHNV and YYDKDF. General study outcomes and caveats: Clones that contracted from day 15 to 85 showed balanced CD4/CD8 phenotypes, whereas a second wave of clones that expanded from day 15 to 37 leaned towards CD4+. Some responding clones were detected in pre-infection memory, suggesting pre-existing cross-reactive memory T cells joined the SARS-CoV-2 response. Only two mild cases were covered by the study, and larger cohorts that include severe cases with pre-infection samples were considered necessary. SARS-CoV-2 specificity of the second-wave clones peaking on day 37 was not confirmed. Contracting CD4+ clones turned up mainly in the CM and EM memory subsets, whereas EMRA was where CD8+ clones were enriched.

The sequencer was an Illumina NovaSeq 6000. Using 5'RACE with constant-segment primers, TCRalpha and TCRbeta cDNA libraries were constructed, with sample barcodes and unique molecular identifiers added in the process. Trizol reagent was used to extract RNA from every sample. Libraries were amplified in two PCR steps, with a second sample barcode and Illumina TruSeq adapters added in the second step. The libraries were sequenced on an Illumina NovaSeq using 2 x 150 bp paired-end reads. As for the authors' bioinformatics: The reads were demultiplexed and collapsed into UMI-guided consensus sequences using migec v1.2.7. With mixcr v2.1.11, UMI consensuses were aligned to TRA and TRB V and J templates and assembled into clonotypes. A clonotype was counted as expanded or contracted only if both edgeR and NoisET called the change significant, with noise models trained on biological replicates. edgeR calls used a false discovery rate-adjusted p below 0.01 and a log2 fold-change threshold of 1. As an exploratory analysis of dynamics, PCA with hierarchical clustering was applied to max-normalized trajectories of the 1000 most abundant clonotypes. Each responding clone was given a CD4 or CD8 phenotype based on the CD4+ and CD8+ repertoires, which had been sequenced separately. TCRdb ran its own pipeline on the public reads, namely fastp trimming at Q25 and MiXCR clone calling, and kept in-frame beta chains. Rows with a matching CDR3 protein are joined into one entry that keeps the most common DNA and genes. The V and J calls and clone size come from TCRdb's table, not from the authors' own analysis. Counted in this sample were 350,000 to 500,000 distinct CDR3 sequences; 15% to 20% of them appeared once. The top ten clonotypes cover 20% to 25% of the sample.

The specimen was PBMCs or a T cell subset sorted from them (not recorded which). The sequence was collected from a man in his late teens or twenties who had mild COVID-19 (a few samples of this study predate the infection). The sample titles of this study are shuffled in the database, so cell type and time point are left out; the donor was told from shared clones. Recombination joined TRBV15 with TRBJ2-1; a confident D gene designation cannot be given. The CDR3 region: CATSTYPLGSLYNEQFF. The nucleotide sequence reads TGTGCCACCAGCACATATCCTTTGGGATCCCTCTACAATGAGCAGTTCTTC.